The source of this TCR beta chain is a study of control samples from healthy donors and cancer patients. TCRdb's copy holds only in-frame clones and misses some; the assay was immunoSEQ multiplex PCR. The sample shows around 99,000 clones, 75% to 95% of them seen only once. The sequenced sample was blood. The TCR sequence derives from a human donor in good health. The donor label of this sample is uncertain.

The CDR3 DNA reads TGTGCCAGTTTCCCCGGGACAGGGTTGGAGACCCAGTACTTC. Translating gives CASFPGTGLETQYF. The chain links TRBV2 to TRBJ2-5, with TRBD1 matching 9 bases. This CDR3 contains 14 residues. The germline V gene has CDR1 SNHLY and CDR2 FYNNEI. V lost 9 bases, J lost 5 bases, and 10 bases stayed unmatched. The full variable domain, in which reference TRBV2 and TRBJ2-5 provide the parts outside the CDR3, is EPEVTQTPSHQVTQMGQEVILRCVPISNHLYFYWYRQILGQKVEFLVSFYNNEISEKSEIFDDQFSVERPDGSNFTLKIRSTKLEDSAMYFCASFPGTGLETQYFGPGTRLLVL.